This T cell receptor beta chain was observed in a study of blood T cell repertoires in COVID-19. Study in general: Collection of acute and convalescent COVID-19 samples took place in the United States, Italy and Spain. PBMCs, B-cell-depleted T cells, or T cells provided the cDNA or gDNA that made up the material.

Seattle patients were enrolled while actively infected and followed longitudinally. The CDR3 runs to 14 residues. Germline V gene sequence: CDR1 GTSNPN, CDR2 SVGIG (reference sequence). Original processing methods: Counts of nucleated cells, estimated from reference gene primer amplification, were obtained. Sequencing used immunoSEQ multiplex PCR; TCRdb keeps in-frame clones, though not all of them. V and J calls and clone size come straight from that table; D and trimming were deduced from the DNA. The repertoire includes 150,000 to 200,000 clones, around 83% of them detected once, and 6% to 8.5% sits in the top ten.

This clonotype was sampled from a woman between 65 and 79 years old with COVID-19, enrolled during active disease. J is TRBJ2-1 and V is TRBV30; D is possibly TRBD2 (6 bases). The sequenced sample consisted of peripheral blood. The CDR3 here is CTMGGDSIYNEQFF. The CDR3 bases are TGTACGATGGGAGGTGACAGCATCTACAATGAGCAGTTCTTC.